Each of the 21 T cell receptor beta chains below was sequenced from the same sample in a study of blood T cell repertoires in COVID-19. Data came from immunoSEQ multiplex PCR; TCRdb stores just in-frame clones and leaves some out. The table shows roughly 220,000 clones, with roughly 83% occurring only once. The material sequenced was PBMCs or T cells enriched from blood (not recorded which). Receptors were obtained from a woman between 35 and 50 years old with acute COVID-19.

The chain joins TRBV5-6 to TRBJ1-1; weak D call: TRBD1 (5 bases). This CDR3 comprises 13 residues. Germline V gives CDR1 SGHDT, CDR2 YYEEEE. Trimming took 0 bases from V and 11 from J, leaving 14 bases between them. CDR3 nucleotides: TGTGCCAGCAGCTTGGAGGACACTCCCTCTGCTTTCTTT. Translating gives CASSLEDTPSAFF.

The CDR3 is CASSQESGETYNSPLHF. CDR3 in DNA: TGTGCCAGCAGCCAAGAGTCCGGGGAGACCTATAATTCACCCCTCCACTTT. The chain employs TRBV4-2 and TRBJ1-6; the D is unclear. The germline V and J ends were trimmed by 0 bases and 2 bases, with 11 bases remaining between them. Germline values: CDR1 LGHNA, CDR2 YNFKEQ. The CDR3 runs 17 residues.

The chain is built from TRBV7-2 and TRBJ2-7, with 8 bases matching TRBD2. The J segment lost 0 bases and the V segment lost 5 bases, leaving 9 bases of the junction unmatched. There are 16 residues in the CDR3. Germline CDR1 is SGHTA and CDR2 is FQGNSA. The chain's CDR3 is CASSHLAGGSSYEQYF. CDR3 sequence (DNA): TGTGCCAGCAGCCACCTAGCGGGTGGGAGCTCCTACGAGCAGTACTTC.

The chain carries TRBV28 and TRBJ2-3, with 11 bases lining up with TRBD2. This CDR3 contains 20 residues. Germline lookup yields CDR1 MDHEN and CDR2 SYDVKM. J was trimmed by 0 bases and V by 5 bases; bases with no gene match: 16. The CDR3 region is CASSQLAGALAEPSTDTQYF. DNA for the CDR3: TGTGCCAGCAGTCAACTAGCGGGAGCTCTCGCCGAACCTAGCACAGATACGCAGTATTTT.

The V gene is TRBV6-5, the J gene TRBJ2-1; 10 bases map to TRBD1. The CDR3 is made up of 16 amino acids. Looked up from germline, CDR1 is MNHEY and CDR2 is SVGAGI. The V gene end was trimmed by 2 bases and the J gene end by 6 bases; junction bases not matched to a gene: 7. CDR3 nucleotides: TGTGCCAGCAGTTACCCCGGGACAGGGGCTGTCAATGAGCAGTTCTTC. It encodes CASSYPGTGAVNEQFF.

The V and J genes are TRBV28 and TRBJ1-3; 11 nucleotides match TRBD1. Germline V gene data show CDR1 as MDHEN and CDR2 as SYDVKM. V lost 5 bases to trimming and J lost 4 bases; unmatched junction nucleotides: 10. This CDR3 is built from 17 residues. CDR3 sequence (DNA): TGTGCCAGCAGTCCCACATGGACAGGGGGCAGCGGAAACACCATATATTTT. Translating it yields CASSPTWTGGSGNTIYF.

V and J are TRBV4-1 and TRBJ2-7; D gene uncertain. The CDR3 runs 14 residues. Germline V gene sequence: CDR1 MGHRA, CDR2 YSYEKL. Deletions cut 1 base from V and 3 bases from J, with 10 bases between. The CDR3 DNA is TGCGCCAGCAGCCAAGTTGAGGCGAGCTACGAGCAGTACTTC. Amino acids: CASSQVEASYEQYF.

This clone is a singleton in its sample. The chain employs TRBV3-1 (or the pseudogene TRBV3-2) and TRBJ1-5; 7 bases are a match to TRBD1. The CDR3 extends over 14 amino acids. Germline lookup yields CDR1 LGHDT and CDR2 YNNKEL (reference sequence). V shed 6 bases, J shed 3 bases, and the junction held 5 bases outside the gene matches. The CDR3 bases are TGTGCCAGCAGACAGACAGGGATCAATCAGCCCCAGCATTTT. It translates to CASRQTGINQPQHF.

The genes are TRBV4-1 and TRBJ1-1, with 9 bases identical to TRBD1. The J segment lost 4 bases and the V segment lost 1 base, leaving 7 bases of the junction unmatched. CDR1 MGHRA and CDR2 YSYEKL come from the germline V gene. This CDR3 region has 16 residues. The CDR3 bases are TGCGCCAGCAGCCAAGGCCCACAGGGGGCGAGCACTGAAGCTTTCTTT. This sequence encodes CASSQGPQGASTEAFF.

V and J are TRBV28 and TRBJ2-7; TRBD2 might be the D (6 bases). In germline, CDR1 is MDHEN, CDR2 SYDVKM. The CDR3 is made up of 17 amino acids. The V end lost 1 base, the J end lost 4 bases, and 20 bases lay between the germline ends. CDR3 loop: CASSLYGLGVGRYEQYF. In DNA, the CDR3 is TGTGCCAGCAGTTTATATGGATTGGGGGTAGGGAGGTACGAGCAGTACTTC. Filled out from reference TRBV28 and TRBJ2-7, the complete variable domain reads DVKVTQSSRYLVKRTGEKVFLECVQDMDHENMFWYRQDPGLGLRLIYFSYDVKMKEKGDIPEGYSVSREKKERFSLILESASTNQTSMYLCASSLYGLGVGRYEQYFGPGTRLTVT.

The genes are TRBV2 and TRBJ2-7, with TRBD1 as a possible D gene (7 bases). V was cut by 7 bases and J by 0 bases, with 13 bases left in between. CDR1 is SNHLY, CDR2 FYNNEI, per germline. The CDR3 spans 14 residues. CDR3 sequence: CASMRDSPSYEQYF. In nucleotides, the CDR3 is TGTGCCAGCATGCGGGACAGCCCCTCCTACGAGCAGTACTTC.

The chain carries TRBV9 and TRBJ2-3, with D perhaps TRBD2 (6 bases). Germline loops: CDR1 SGDLS, CDR2 YYNGEE. V lost 0 bases and J 4 bases, leaving 15 bases between the germline ends. The CDR3 covers 16 residues. CDR3 region: CASSVGSGGGPDTQYF. In DNA form, the CDR3 reads TGTGCCAGCAGCGTAGGGTCCGGGGGAGGCCCAGATACGCAGTATTTT. Full variable domain (missing parts from reference TRBV9 and TRBJ2-3): DSGVTQTPKHLITATGQRVTLRCSPRSGDLSVYWYQQSLDQGLQFLIQYYNGEERAKGNILERFSAQQFPDLHSELNLSSLELGDSALYFCASSVGSGGGPDTQYFGPGTRLTVL.

The chain recombines TRBV3-1 (or the pseudogene TRBV3-2) with TRBJ1-3; 7 positions agree with TRBD1. The CDR3 loop spans 15 amino acids. The V gene's germline CDR1 is LGHDT and CDR2 YNNKEL (reference sequence). J was trimmed by 11 bases and V by 1 base; bases with no gene match: 11. CDR3 bases: TGTGCCAGCAGCCAAGGACAGGGCGAAATTGGCGCCATATATTTT. It is translated as CASSQGQGEIGAIYF.

The genes are TRBV5-1 and TRBJ1-1, with D hard to call. Germline V lookup: CDR1 SGHRS, CDR2 YFSETQ. This CDR3 spans 14 amino acids. V was clipped by 4 bases and J by 2 bases, with 12 bases between them. The CDR3 region is CASSTARVNTEAFF. For the CDR3, the DNA is TGCGCCAGCAGCACGGCCCGGGTCAACACTGAAGCTTTCTTT.

This clone has only a few counts. The CDR3 sequence: CASSLGGQADTQYF. CDR3 nucleotides: TGTGCCAGCAGCTTAGGGGGACAGGCAGATACGCAGTATTTT. The chain is built from TRBV7-9 and TRBJ2-3; 8 bases fit TRBD1. The germline CDR1 and CDR2 sequences are SEHNR and FQNEAQ (reference sequence). This CDR3 has 14 residues. Trimming took 1 base from V and 4 from J; bases not matched to a gene: 1.

The CDR3 region is CASSRTDPRGEKLFF. In nucleotides, the CDR3 is TGCGCCAGCAGCCGGACAGATCCCCGGGGTGAAAAACTGTTTTTT. The rearrangement uses TRBV5-1 and TRBJ1-4, with D perhaps matching TRBD1 (6 bases). Trimming removed 4 bases at V and 7 bases at J, with 17 bases between. Germline lookup yields CDR1 SGHRS and CDR2 YFSETQ. The CDR3 runs to 15 residues.

The chain combines TRBV14 with TRBJ2-2; 8 bases are shared with TRBD1. This CDR3 is 18 amino acids long. Germline CDR1 reads SGHDN; CDR2 reads FVKESK. V lost 4 bases and J lost 3; bases outside the gene matches: 13. DNA for the CDR3: TGTGCCAGCAGCCCCCTACCCAGGGGGCGCCTAGACACCGGGGAGCTGTTTTTT. Amino acid sequence: CASSPLPRGRLDTGELFF.

The CDR3 DNA sequence: TGTGCCAGCAACCGACTAGCGGGGGAAGATACGCAGTATTTT. As protein: CASNRLAGEDTQYF. V usage is TRBV5-6 and J usage is TRBJ2-3; 12 nucleotides match TRBD2. The CDR3 consists of 14 residues. With 6 bases clipped from V and 5 bases from J, the junction kept 4 bases outside the gene matches. Germline V gives CDR1 SGHDT, CDR2 YYEEEE.

The rearrangement joins TRBV29-1 to TRBJ2-1; 8 nucleotides align to TRBD2. CDR3 size: 13 residues. Germline V CDR1 and CDR2: SQVTM, ANQGSEA. The junction had 5 bases not matched to a gene; V was cut back by 6 bases and J by 4 bases. CDR3 bases: TGCAGCGTAGGAGGGACTAGTTACAATGAGCAGTTCTTC. This encodes CSVGGTSYNEQFF.

The chain employs TRBV2 and TRBJ2-2; D possibly corresponds to TRBD1 (5 bases). Germline CDR1 and CDR2: SNHLY and FYNNEI. The V end was cut by 6 bases, the J end by 2 bases, with 13 bases between. The CDR3 consists of 15 residues. CDR3 in amino acids: CASRESRANTGELFF. The CDR3 DNA follows: TGTGCCAGCAGGGAGTCCAGGGCCAACACCGGGGAGCTGTTTTTT.

Only one count was recorded for this clone. CDR3 protein: CASSLAVRGNEQYF. CDR3 nucleotides: TGTGCCAGCAGTTTAGCGGTCAGGGGCAACGAGCAGTACTTC. The rearrangement links TRBV28 to TRBJ2-7; D may be TRBD1 (6 bases). The CDR3 length is 14 residues. Per the germline V gene, CDR1 is MDHEN and CDR2 is SYDVKM. V lost 2 bases to trimming and J lost 5 bases, with 13 bases between them.